The source of this T cell receptor (beta chain) is a study of beta chain features in type 1 diabetes. About this clone: Its cognate antigen is unknown.

Germline V CDR1 and CDR2: SGHVS, FQNEAQ. Trimming took 5 bases from V and 7 from J; bases not matched to a gene: 13. The CDR3 has 15 residues. CD4+ naive, central memory, regulatory and stem cell-like memory subsets were isolated by sorting on CD45RO/CCR7/CD25/CD127/CD95/CD27. Sequenced material consisted of expressed TCRB transcripts (all of the isolated RNA was reverse transcribed). Naive, central memory and regulatory T cell samples yielded about 3.57 million reads on average. Sequencing used immunoSEQ multiplex PCR; TCRdb keeps in-frame clones, though not all of them. The sample lists around 340,000 clones, around 7.6% occurring once. Points from the study as a whole: Naive, central memory and regulatory TCRB repertoires appeared more similar among patients than healthy donors. PCR might preferentially amplify shorter templates, equally in patients and controls.

The chain couples TRBV7-8 to TRBJ2-7, with TRBD1 matching over 8 bases. This receptor was identified in a woman between 18 and 30 years old in good health. Material: central memory CD4+ T cells from blood. CDR3 nucleotides: TGTGCCAGCAGCCGTACCCCGGACAGGGTTGAAGAGCAGTACTTC. Amino acids: CASSRTPDRVEEQYF. The full variable domain, with the rest looked up from reference TRBV7-8 and TRBJ2-7, is GAGVSQSPRYKVAKRGQDVALRCDPISGHVSLFWYQQALGQGPEFLTYFQNEAQLDKSGLPSDRFFAERPEGSVSTLKIQRTQQEDSAVYLCASSRTPDRVEEQYFGPGTRLTVT.